The 27 T cell receptor beta chains below were found in one sample sequenced in a study of blood T cell repertoires in COVID-19. Sequenced by immunoSEQ multiplex PCR; TCRdb stores in-frame clones only, minus some. The repertoire holds a few hundred thousand clones, with more than 75% as singletons. The sample was peripheral blood. Receptor source: a man over 45 with active or convalescent COVID-19.

The chain employs TRBV9 and TRBJ1-2; 9 nucleotides match TRBD1. V gave up 3 bases and J gave up 8 bases; unmatched junction bases: 5. The V gene's germline CDR1 is SGDLS and CDR2 YYNGEE. This CDR3 is built from 13 residues. The CDR3 is CASSEQGAGGYTF. The CDR3 DNA follows: TGTGCCAGCAGCGAACAGGGGGCCGGGGGCTACACCTTC.

The chain uses TRBV10-3 and TRBJ1-1; 11 bases line up with TRBD1. V dropped 10 bases and J dropped 1; count of bases not matched to a gene: 5. CDR3 size: 14 residues. Germline assignment: CDR1 ENHRY and CDR2 SYGVKD. CDR3 coding DNA: TGTGCCACAGGACAGGGGGCAACGAACACTGAAGCTTTCTTT. Protein product: CATGQGATNTEAFF.

The chain combines TRBV5-1 with TRBJ2-3; 10 bases align to TRBD2. CDR3 length equals 18 residues. CDR1 is SGHRS and CDR2 is YFSETQ in the germline V gene. V trimming: 2 bases; J trimming: 6 bases; junction bases outside the gene matches: 15. The CDR3 sequence is CASSLPLYPSGSGDTQYF. The CDR3 DNA sequence: TGCGCCAGCAGCTTACCCCTTTACCCTAGCGGGAGCGGTGATACGCAGTATTTT.

The chain combines TRBV3-1 (or the pseudogene TRBV3-2) with TRBJ1-4, with D maybe TRBD1 (6 bases). Trimming pared 4 bases from V and 0 bases from J, leaving 12 bases between. The CDR3 spans 16 residues. Germline V gene sequence: CDR1 LGHDT, CDR2 YNNKEL (reference sequence). This CDR3 is CASSPGTISTNEKLFF. The CDR3 DNA reads as TGTGCCAGCAGCCCAGGGACAATATCAACTAATGAAAAACTGTTTTTT.

V gene TRBV4-1 combines with J gene TRBJ2-7; the D is unclear. Germline V gene data show CDR1 as MGHRA and CDR2 as YSYEKL. V dropped 0 bases and J dropped 4 bases, with 19 bases sitting between them. The CDR3 runs 17 residues. CDR3 in DNA: TGCGCCAGCAGCCAAGATTTAACCGGGTCCTTTAGTTACGAGCAGTACTTC. Translated, it gives CASSQDLTGSFSYEQYF.

J is TRBJ2-5 and V is TRBV11-2; D is perhaps TRBD2 (7 bases). This CDR3 has 16 residues. V shed 0 bases and J shed 1 base, with 12 bases lying between them. The V gene's germline CDR1 is SGHAT and CDR2 FQNNGV. The CDR3 reads CASSLDRGAVQETQYF. For the CDR3, the DNA is TGTGCCAGCAGCTTAGATCGGGGGGCCGTCCAAGAGACCCAGTACTTC. The whole variable domain, filled in from reference TRBV11-2 and TRBJ2-5, reads EAGVAQSPRYKIIEKRQSVAFWCNPISGHATLYWYQQILGQGPKLLIQFQNNGVVDDSQLPKDRFSAERLKGVDSTLKIQPAKLEDSAVYLCASSLDRGAVQETQYFGPGTRLLVL.

The rearrangement joins TRBV14 to TRBJ1-3; D is possibly TRBD1 (5 bases). The CDR3 has 15 residues. Trimming cost V 3 bases and J 4 bases, with 13 bases left between them. In germline, CDR1 is SGHDN, CDR2 FVKESK. CDR3 sequence: CASSHQGYTGNTIYF. CDR3 DNA: TGTGCCAGCAGCCACCAGGGATATACGGGAAACACCATATATTTT.

The J gene is TRBJ2-7, the V gene TRBV19, with D tentatively TRBD1 (6 bases). The CDR3 totals 13 residues. CDR1 is LNHDA and CDR2 is SQIVND in the germline V gene (reference sequence). Trimming removed 2 bases from V and 4 bases from J, with 9 bases in between. This chain's CDR3 is CASSINRDYEQYF. The CDR3, as DNA: TGTGCCAGTAGTATAAACAGGGATTACGAGCAGTACTTC.

The chain carries TRBV11-1 and TRBJ1-1, with 7 positions matching TRBD1. The CDR3 is made up of 13 amino acids. After removal of 6 bases from V and 6 bases from J, the junction contained 7 bases not matched to a gene. Germline V gene lookup returns CDR1 SGHAT and CDR2 FQDESV (reference sequence). The CDR3 region is CASSDRVEAEAFF. Written as DNA, the CDR3 is TGTGCCAGCAGTGACAGGGTCGAGGCTGAAGCTTTCTTT.

The chain has TRBV28 and TRBJ1-2, with D unclear. CDR3 length: 13 residues. Trimming removed 5 bases from V and 1 base from J, with 8 bases in between. The V gene's germline CDR1 is MDHEN and CDR2 SYDVKM. As DNA, the CDR3 is TGTGCCAGCAGTCGAGACAATAACTATGGCTACACCTTC. Translated, it gives CASSRDNNYGYTF.

This chain links TRBV5-4 with TRBJ2-3; 12 positions agree with TRBD2. V lost 0 bases, J lost 6 bases, and 2 bases stayed unmatched. The CDR3 runs 15 residues. Germline CDR1 and CDR2: SGHNT and YYREEE (reference sequence). The CDR3 loop is CASSLGLAGADTQYF. The DNA for the CDR3 is TGTGCCAGCAGCTTGGGACTAGCGGGAGCTGATACGCAGTATTTT. Full variable domain (outside the CDR3, taken from reference TRBV5-4 and TRBJ2-3): ETGVTQSPTHLIKTRGQQVTLRCSSQSGHNTVSWYQQALGQGPQFIFQYYREEENGRGNFPPRFSGLQFPNYSSELNVNALELDDSALYLCASSLGLAGADTQYFGPGTRLTVL.

J is TRBJ1-1 and V is TRBV4-3, with D unresolved. From germline, CDR1 is LGHNA and CDR2 YSLEER. Deletions cut 4 bases from V and 3 bases from J, with 9 bases between. This CDR3 is 13 amino acids long. The DNA for the CDR3 is TGCGCCAGCAGCCTCACACGGGACACTGAAGCTTTCTTT. Its protein is CASSLTRDTEAFF.

Here the CDR3 reads CASSPLPGEREKLFF. The CDR3 nucleotides are TGTGCCAGCTCACCACTGCCAGGGGAGCGCGAAAAACTGTTTTTT. The rearrangement uses TRBV18 and TRBJ1-4; the D gene is possibly TRBD1 (6 bases). The germline V gene encodes CDR1 KGHSH and CDR2 LQKENI. V shed 1 base and J shed 8 bases, with 14 bases lying between them. The CDR3 extends over 15 amino acids.

The V and J genes are TRBV6-2 or TRBV6-3 and TRBJ1-1, with D unresolved. Trimming took 6 bases from V and 5 from J, leaving 7 bases between them. The CDR3 has 11 amino acids. From germline, CDR1 is MNHEY and CDR2 SVGEGT. The CDR3 here is CASSVGTEAFF. The CDR3 DNA follows: TGTGCCAGCAGCGTCGGGACTGAAGCTTTCTTT.

The count of this clone is one. This chain links TRBV4-2 with TRBJ2-2, with D unclear. The length of the CDR3 is 14 residues. Germline V gene data show CDR1 as LGHNA and CDR2 as YNFKEQ. The V end lost 0 bases, the J end lost 1 base, and 3 bases lay between the germline ends. The chain's CDR3 is CASSQDKNTGELFF. The CDR3 DNA sequence: TGTGCCAGCAGCCAAGATAAGAACACCGGGGAGCTGTTTTTT.

This clone occurred once. The chain couples TRBV7-2 to TRBJ1-3; D is ambiguous. The ends were cut back, 2 bases at V and 4 bases at J, with 9 bases in the middle. CDR1 is SGHTA, CDR2 FQGNSA, per germline. The CDR3 is 14 amino acids. The CDR3 protein is CASSLTMLGNTIYF. The CDR3 DNA reads TGTGCCAGCAGCTTAACTATGTTAGGAAACACCATATATTTT.

The rearrangement joins TRBV29-1 to TRBJ1-1; 8 bases fit TRBD1. Unmatched junction bases numbered 11, after V lost 6 bases and J lost 5 bases. CDR1 and CDR2 from the germline V gene are SQVTM and ANQGSEA. There are 14 residues in the CDR3. The CDR3 coding sequence is TGCAGCGTAGGACGTGGACAGGGTTGGACTGAAGCTTTCTTT. Protein: CSVGRGQGWTEAFF.

The V and J genes are TRBV6-5 and TRBJ1-1, with a tentative D call TRBD1 (6 bases). The V end lost 6 bases, the J end lost 6 bases, and 17 bases lay between the germline ends. Germline CDR1 MNHEY, CDR2 SVGAGI. The CDR3 has 14 residues. This chain's CDR3 is CASRLRPRGSEAFF. Written as DNA, the CDR3 is TGTGCCAGCAGACTGAGGCCGAGGGGGTCTGAAGCTTTCTTT.

Notes on this clone: The CDR3 carries no conserved terminal phenylalanine or tryptophan, so it likely arises from a read error. The limits of the CDR3 on the DNA are not certain, so only TCRdb's listed CDR3 is given. This chain uses TRBV7-9 with TRBJ2-7; the table's TRBD2 call for D was not verified on the DNA. Germline V lookup: CDR1 SEHNR, CDR2 FQNEAQ (reference sequence). From its first to its last residue, the CDR3 has 11 amino acids. This chain's CDR3 is CASSPVSGSTL.

Turning to this clone: Different DNA sequences within this sample yield the same CDR3. The J gene is TRBJ1-1, the V gene TRBV18; 7 nucleotides match TRBD1. Per germline, CDR1 KGHSH and CDR2 LQKENI. J was trimmed by 2 bases and V by 1 base; bases with no gene match: 1. This CDR3 has 14 residues. Here the CDR3 DNA reads TGTGCCAGCTCACCACAGGGGGCAAACACTGAAGCTTTCTTT. Protein product: CASSPQGANTEAFF.

The chain joins TRBV6-2 or TRBV6-3 to TRBJ2-1; TRBD2 agrees at 13 bases. CDR1 is MNHEY and CDR2 is SVGEGT in the germline V gene. The CDR3 totals 20 residues. The V and J ends lost 2 bases and 7 bases, in that order; junction bases with no gene match: 17. CDR3 protein: CASSYRQQGGLAGKSNEQFF. CDR3 bases: TGTGCCAGCAGTTACCGGCAGCAGGGGGGACTAGCGGGAAAATCGAATGAGCAGTTCTTC.

The gene calls are TRBV5-1 and TRBJ2-1; TRBD2 matches 9 bases. CDR1 is SGHRS and CDR2 is YFSETQ in the germline V gene. The CDR3 runs 16 residues. V was clipped by 3 bases and J by 9 bases; unmatched bases: 13. Here the CDR3 DNA reads TGCGCCAGCAGCTCCCCCGGGCTAGCGGGGTCTGGTGAGCAGTTCTTC. This translates into CASSSPGLAGSGEQFF.

The rearrangement links TRBV27 to TRBJ1-1, with TRBD1 matching 11 bases. CDR3 length: 15 amino acids. Looked up from germline, CDR1 is MNHEY and CDR2 is SMNVEV (reference sequence). Trimming removed 6 bases from V and 4 bases from J; junction bases left unmatched: 7. CDR3 amino acids: CASSPVGTGGTEAFF. The CDR3 DNA is TGTGCCAGCAGCCCAGTTGGGACAGGGGGCACTGAAGCTTTCTTT.

V gene TRBV9 combines with J gene TRBJ1-2; D remains unclear. CDR1 and CDR2 from the germline V gene are SGDLS and YYNGEE. Between the trimmed V and J ends, which lost 4 bases and 4 bases, there was a span of 14 bases. The CDR3 spans 14 residues. The CDR3 region has the DNA TGTGCCAGCAGCCCGGGAGGGATCAGCTATGGCTACACCTTC. The encoded protein is CASSPGGISYGYTF.

J is TRBJ2-3 and V is TRBV11-2, with D possibly TRBD2 on 5 matching bases. Per germline, CDR1 SGHAT and CDR2 FQNNGV. CDR3 length: 14 residues. The V end was cut by 3 bases, the J end by 0 bases, with 7 bases between. DNA for the CDR3: TGTGCCAGCAGCTTTCGGGGAAGCACAGATACGCAGTATTTT. Encoded protein: CASSFRGSTDTQYF.

The chain uses TRBV28 and TRBJ2-5; no definite D call. Looked up from germline, CDR1 is MDHEN and CDR2 is SYDVKM. The CDR3 has 10 residues. Trimming cost V 10 bases and J 5 bases, with 8 bases left between them. This CDR3 is CATWQETQYF. The DNA for the CDR3 is TGTGCCACCTGGCAGGAGACCCAGTACTTC.

The chain recombines TRBV19 with TRBJ2-7, with 10 bases that match TRBD1. This CDR3 region has 15 residues. CDR1 and CDR2 from the germline V gene are LNHDA and SQIVND (reference sequence). The V gene end was trimmed by 1 base and the J gene end by 2 bases; junction bases not matched to a gene: 2. The CDR3 loop is CASSIGDRGAYEQYF. The CDR3 DNA sequence: TGTGCCAGTAGTATAGGGGACAGGGGCGCCTACGAGCAGTACTTC.